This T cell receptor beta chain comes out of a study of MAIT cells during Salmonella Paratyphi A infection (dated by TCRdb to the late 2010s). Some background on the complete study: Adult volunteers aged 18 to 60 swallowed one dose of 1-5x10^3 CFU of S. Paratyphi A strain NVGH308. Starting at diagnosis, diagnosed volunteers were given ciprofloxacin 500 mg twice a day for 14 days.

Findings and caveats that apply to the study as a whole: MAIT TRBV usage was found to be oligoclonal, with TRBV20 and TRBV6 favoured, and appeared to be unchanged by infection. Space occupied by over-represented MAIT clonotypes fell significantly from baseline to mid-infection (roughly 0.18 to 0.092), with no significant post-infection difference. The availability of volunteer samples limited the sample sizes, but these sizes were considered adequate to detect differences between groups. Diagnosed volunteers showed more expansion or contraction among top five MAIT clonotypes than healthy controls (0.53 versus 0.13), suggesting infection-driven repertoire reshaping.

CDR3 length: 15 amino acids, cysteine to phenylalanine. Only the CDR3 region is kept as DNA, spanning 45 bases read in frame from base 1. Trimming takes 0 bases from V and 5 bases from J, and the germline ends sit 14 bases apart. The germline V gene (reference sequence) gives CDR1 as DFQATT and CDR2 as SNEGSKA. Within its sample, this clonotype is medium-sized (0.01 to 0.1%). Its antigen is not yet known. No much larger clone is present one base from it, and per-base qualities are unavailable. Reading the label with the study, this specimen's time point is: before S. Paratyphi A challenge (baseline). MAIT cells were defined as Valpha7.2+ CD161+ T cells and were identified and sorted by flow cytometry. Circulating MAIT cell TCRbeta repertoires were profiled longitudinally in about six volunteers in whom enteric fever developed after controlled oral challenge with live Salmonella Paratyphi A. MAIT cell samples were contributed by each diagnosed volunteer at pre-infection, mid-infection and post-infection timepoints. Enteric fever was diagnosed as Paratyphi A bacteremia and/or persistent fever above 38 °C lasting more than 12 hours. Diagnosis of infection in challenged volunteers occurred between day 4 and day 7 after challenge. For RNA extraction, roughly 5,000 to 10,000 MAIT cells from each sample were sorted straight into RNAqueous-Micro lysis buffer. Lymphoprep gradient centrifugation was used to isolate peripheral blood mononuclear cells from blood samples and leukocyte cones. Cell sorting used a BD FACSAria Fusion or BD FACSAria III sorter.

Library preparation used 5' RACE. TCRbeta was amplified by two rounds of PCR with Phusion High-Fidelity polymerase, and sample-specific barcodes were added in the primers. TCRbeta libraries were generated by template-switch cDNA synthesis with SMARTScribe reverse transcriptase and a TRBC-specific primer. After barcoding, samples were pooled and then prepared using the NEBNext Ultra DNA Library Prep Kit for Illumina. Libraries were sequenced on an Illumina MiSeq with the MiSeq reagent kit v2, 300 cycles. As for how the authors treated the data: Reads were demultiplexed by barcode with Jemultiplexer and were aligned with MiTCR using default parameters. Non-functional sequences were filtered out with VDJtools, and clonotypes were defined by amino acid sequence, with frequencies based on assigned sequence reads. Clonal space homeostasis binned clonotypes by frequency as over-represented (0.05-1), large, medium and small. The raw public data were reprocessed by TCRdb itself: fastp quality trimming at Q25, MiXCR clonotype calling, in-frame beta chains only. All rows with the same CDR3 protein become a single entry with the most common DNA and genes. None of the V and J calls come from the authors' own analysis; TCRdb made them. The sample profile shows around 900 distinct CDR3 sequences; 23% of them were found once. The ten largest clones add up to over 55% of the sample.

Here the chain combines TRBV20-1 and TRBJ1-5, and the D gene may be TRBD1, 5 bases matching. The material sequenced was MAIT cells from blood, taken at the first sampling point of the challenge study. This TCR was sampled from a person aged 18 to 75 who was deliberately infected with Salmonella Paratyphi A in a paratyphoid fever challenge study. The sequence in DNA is TGCAGTGCTAGAGAACCCGGGGACGGGTATCAGCCCCAGCATTTT. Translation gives CSAREPGDGYQPQHF.